The T cell receptor beta chain under discussion was sequenced for a study of CXCR3-negative and CXCR3-positive naive CD8 T cells. Study-wide results and limits: Both naive subsets had comparably high diversity; memory CD8+ cells much lower. Surface CD5 matched across naive subsets, and TRB CDR3 properties served to infer TCR strength. Unlike memory cells, which differed, naive CXCR3-negative and CXCR3-positive cells had similar TRBV-TRBJ usage.

Naive cells were sorted as CD45RO-, CCR7+, CD27+ and CD95-. Comment on this clonotype: The antigen is undetermined.

UMI-labeled TRB cDNA libraries were prepared by 5' RACE. Using the 5' RACE reads, TCRdb records one entry per CDR3 protein without DNA. The table lists around 92,000 distinct CDR3 sequences. CDR3 length: 14 amino acids. Germline V lookup: CDR1 DFQATT, CDR2 SNEGSKA (reference sequence). The TCR was taken from a human donor in good health. Some clones in this sample may be carry-over from other donors' samples. The sequenced sample was naive CXCR3- CD8+ T cells from blood. Subset denoted: CD45RO-CCR7+CD27+CD95- naive CD8+ T cells lacking CXCR3 (TNR3-). The rearrangement joins TRBV20-1 to TRBJ2-5; TCRdb reports TRBD1, a call that lacks DNA to check it against. The CDR3 is CSARDPGQMETQYF.